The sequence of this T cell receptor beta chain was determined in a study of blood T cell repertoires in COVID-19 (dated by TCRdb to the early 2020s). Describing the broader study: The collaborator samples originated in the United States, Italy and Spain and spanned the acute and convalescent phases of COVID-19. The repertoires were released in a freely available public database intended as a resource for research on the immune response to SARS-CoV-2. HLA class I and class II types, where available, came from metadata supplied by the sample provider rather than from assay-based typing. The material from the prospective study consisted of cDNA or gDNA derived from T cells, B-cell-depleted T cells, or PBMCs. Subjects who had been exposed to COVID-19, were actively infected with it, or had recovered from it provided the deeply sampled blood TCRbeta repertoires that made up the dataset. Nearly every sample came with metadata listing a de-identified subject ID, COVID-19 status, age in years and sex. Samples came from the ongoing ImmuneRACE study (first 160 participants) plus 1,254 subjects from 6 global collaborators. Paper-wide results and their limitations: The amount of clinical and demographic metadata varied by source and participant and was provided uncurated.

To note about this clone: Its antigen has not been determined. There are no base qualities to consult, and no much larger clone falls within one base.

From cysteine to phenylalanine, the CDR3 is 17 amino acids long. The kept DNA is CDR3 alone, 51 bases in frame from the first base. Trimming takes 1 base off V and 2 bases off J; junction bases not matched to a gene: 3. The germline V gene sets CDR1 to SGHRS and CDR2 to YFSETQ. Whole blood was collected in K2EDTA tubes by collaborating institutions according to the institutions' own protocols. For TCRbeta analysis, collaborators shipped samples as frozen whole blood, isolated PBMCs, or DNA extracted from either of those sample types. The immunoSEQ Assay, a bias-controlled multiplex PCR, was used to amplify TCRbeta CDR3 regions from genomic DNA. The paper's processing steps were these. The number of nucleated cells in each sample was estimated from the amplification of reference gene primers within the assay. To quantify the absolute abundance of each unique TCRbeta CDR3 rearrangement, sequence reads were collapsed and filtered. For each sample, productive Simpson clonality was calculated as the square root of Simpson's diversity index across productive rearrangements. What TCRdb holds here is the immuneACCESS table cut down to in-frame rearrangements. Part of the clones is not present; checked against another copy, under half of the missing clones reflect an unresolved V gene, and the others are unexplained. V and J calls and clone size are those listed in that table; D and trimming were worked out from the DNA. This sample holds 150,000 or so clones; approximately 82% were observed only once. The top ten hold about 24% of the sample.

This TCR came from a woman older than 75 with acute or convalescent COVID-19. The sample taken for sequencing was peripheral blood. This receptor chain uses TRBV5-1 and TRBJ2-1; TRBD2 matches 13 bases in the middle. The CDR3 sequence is CASSLTSGRGTYNEQFF. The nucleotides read TGCGCCAGCAGCTTGACTAGCGGGAGGGGAACCTACAATGAGCAGTTCTTC.